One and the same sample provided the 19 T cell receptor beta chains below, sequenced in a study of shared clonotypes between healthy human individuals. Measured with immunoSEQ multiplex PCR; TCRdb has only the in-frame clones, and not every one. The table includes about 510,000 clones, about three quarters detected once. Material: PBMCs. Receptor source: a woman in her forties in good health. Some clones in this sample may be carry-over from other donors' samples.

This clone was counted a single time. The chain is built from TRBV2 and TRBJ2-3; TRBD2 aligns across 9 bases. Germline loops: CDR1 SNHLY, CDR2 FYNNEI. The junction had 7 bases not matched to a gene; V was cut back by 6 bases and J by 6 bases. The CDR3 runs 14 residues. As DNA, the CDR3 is TGTGCCAGCAGGGTAGCGGGAGCGGGGGATACGCAGTATTTT. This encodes CASRVAGAGDTQYF.

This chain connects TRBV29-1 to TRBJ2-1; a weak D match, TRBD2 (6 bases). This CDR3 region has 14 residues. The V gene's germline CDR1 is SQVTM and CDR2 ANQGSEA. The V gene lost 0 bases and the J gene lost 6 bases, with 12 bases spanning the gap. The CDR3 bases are TGCAGCGTTGAAGATTCCCCGGGACTCAATGAGCAGTTCTTC. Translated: CSVEDSPGLNEQFF.

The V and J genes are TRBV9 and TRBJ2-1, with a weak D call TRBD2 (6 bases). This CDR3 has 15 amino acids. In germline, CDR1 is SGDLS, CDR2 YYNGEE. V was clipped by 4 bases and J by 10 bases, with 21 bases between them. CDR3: CASSPARGSPREQFF. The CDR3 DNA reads TGTGCCAGCAGCCCGGCCCGGGGGTCCCCCCGCGAGCAGTTCTTC.

CDR3 DNA: TGTGCCACCAAGGATGGACTAGCGTTGTCCTACGAGCAGTACTTC. Amino acid sequence: CATKDGLALSYEQYF. This chain connects TRBV15 to TRBJ2-7; 9 nucleotides line up with TRBD2. Unmatched junction bases numbered 8, after V lost 7 bases and J lost 1 base. This CDR3 is built from 15 residues. CDR1 and CDR2 from the germline V gene are LNHNV and YYDKDF (reference sequence).

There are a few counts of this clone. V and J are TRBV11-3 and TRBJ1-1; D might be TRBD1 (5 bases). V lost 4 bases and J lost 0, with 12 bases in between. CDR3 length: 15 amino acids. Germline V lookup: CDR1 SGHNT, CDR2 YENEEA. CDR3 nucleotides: TGTGCCAGCAGCTCCCGGGACGGTATGAACACTGAAGCTTTCTTT. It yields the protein CASSSRDGMNTEAFF.

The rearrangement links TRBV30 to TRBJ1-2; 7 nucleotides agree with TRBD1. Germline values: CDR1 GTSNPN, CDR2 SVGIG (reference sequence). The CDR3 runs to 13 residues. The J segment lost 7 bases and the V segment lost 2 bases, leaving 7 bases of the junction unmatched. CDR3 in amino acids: CAWSRAQGVGYTF. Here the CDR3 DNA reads TGTGCCTGGAGTAGGGCGCAGGGGGTTGGCTACACCTTC.

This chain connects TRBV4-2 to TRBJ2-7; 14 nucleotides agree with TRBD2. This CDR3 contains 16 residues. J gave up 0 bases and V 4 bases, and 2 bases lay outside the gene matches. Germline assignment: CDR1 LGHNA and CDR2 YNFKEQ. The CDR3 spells CASSPGTSGSSYEQYF. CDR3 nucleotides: TGTGCCAGCAGCCCAGGGACTAGCGGGAGCTCCTACGAGCAGTACTTC.

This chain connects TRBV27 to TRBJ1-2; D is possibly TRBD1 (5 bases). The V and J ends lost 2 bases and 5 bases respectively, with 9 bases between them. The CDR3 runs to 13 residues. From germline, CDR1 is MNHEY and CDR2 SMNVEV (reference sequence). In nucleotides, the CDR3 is TGTGCCAGCAGTTTAAATGGGGGATATGGCTACACCTTC. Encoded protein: CASSLNGGYGYTF.

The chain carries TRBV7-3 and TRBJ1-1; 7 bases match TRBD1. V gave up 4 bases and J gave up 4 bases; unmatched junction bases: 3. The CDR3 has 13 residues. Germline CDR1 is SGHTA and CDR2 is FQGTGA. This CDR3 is CASSSQGTTEAFF. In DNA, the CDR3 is TGTGCCAGCAGCTCACAGGGGACCACTGAAGCTTTCTTT. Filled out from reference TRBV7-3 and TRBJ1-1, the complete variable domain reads GAGVSQTPSNKVTEKGKYVELRCDPISGHTALYWYRQSLGQGPEFLIYFQGTGAADDSGLPNDRFFAVRPEGSVSTLKIQRTERGDSAVYLCASSSQGTTEAFFGQGTRLTVV.

Written as DNA, the CDR3 is TGTGCCAGTCTACCCAAAGGAACCATGAACACTGAAGCTTTCTTT. Its translation is CASLPKGTMNTEAFF. This chain connects TRBV6-4 to TRBJ1-1; D is ambiguous. V lost 9 bases and J lost 0, with 17 bases in between. The length of the CDR3 is 15 residues. The germline CDR1 and CDR2 sequences are MRHNA and SNTAGT.

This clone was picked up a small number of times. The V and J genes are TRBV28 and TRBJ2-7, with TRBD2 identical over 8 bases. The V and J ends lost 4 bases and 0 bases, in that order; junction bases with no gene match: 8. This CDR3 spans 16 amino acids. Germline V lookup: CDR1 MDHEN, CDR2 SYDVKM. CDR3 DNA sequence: TGTGCCAGCAGTTCGCTAGCGGGCAGGAGCTCCTACGAGCAGTACTTC. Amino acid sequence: CASSSLAGRSSYEQYF.

The CDR3 DNA sequence: TGTGCCAGCAGCACGTCATTGAACACTGAAGCTTTCTTT. Amino acids: CASSTSLNTEAFF. V is TRBV7-2 and J is TRBJ1-1; D is ambiguous. V was trimmed by 5 bases and J by 0 bases, leaving 7 bases between them. Germline V lookup: CDR1 SGHTA, CDR2 FQGNSA. This CDR3 has 13 residues. Complete variable domain (other parts from reference TRBV7-2 and TRBJ1-1): GAGVSQSPSNKVTEKGKDVELRCDPISGHTALYWYRQSLGQGLEFLIYFQGNSAPDKSGLPSDRFSAERTGGSVSTLTIQRTQQEDSAVYLCASSTSLNTEAFFGQGTRLTVV.

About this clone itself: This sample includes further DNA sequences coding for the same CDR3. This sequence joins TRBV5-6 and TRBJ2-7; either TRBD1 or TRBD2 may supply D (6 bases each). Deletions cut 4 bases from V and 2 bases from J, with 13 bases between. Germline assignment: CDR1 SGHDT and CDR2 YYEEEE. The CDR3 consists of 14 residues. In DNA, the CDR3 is TGTGCCAGCAGCCTTGGAGGGGACACCTACGAGCAGTACTTC. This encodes CASSLGGDTYEQYF.

The CDR3 DNA follows: TGTGCCAGCAGCTTGTCTCTACAGGGGCCCATGAACACTGAAGCTTTCTTT. Protein: CASSLSLQGPMNTEAFF. V and J are TRBV5-6 and TRBJ1-1; TRBD1 agrees at 7 bases. Germline V gives CDR1 SGHDT, CDR2 YYEEEE. This CDR3 is built from 17 residues. V dropped 1 base and J dropped 0; count of bases not matched to a gene: 9. The full variable domain, rest sourced from reference TRBV5-6 and TRBJ1-1, is DAGVTQSPTHLIKTRGQQVTLRCSPKSGHDTVSWYQQALGQGPQFIFQYYEEEERQRGNFPDRFSGHQFPNYSSELNVNALLLGDSALYLCASSLSLQGPMNTEAFFGQGTRLTVV.

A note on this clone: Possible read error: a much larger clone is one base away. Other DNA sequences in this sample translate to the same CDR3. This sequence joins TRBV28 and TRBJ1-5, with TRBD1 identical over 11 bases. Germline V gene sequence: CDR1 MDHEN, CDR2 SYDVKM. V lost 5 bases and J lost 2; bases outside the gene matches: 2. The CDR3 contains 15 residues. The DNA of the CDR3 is TGTGCCAGCAGTCGGGACAGGGGGGGCAATCAGCCCCAGCATTTT. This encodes CASSRDRGGNQPQHF.

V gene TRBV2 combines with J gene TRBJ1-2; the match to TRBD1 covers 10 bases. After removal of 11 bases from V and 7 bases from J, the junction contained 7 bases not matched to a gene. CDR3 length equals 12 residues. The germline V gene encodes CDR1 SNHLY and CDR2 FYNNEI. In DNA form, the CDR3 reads TGTGCCGCCGGGACAGGGGAGGGTGGCTACACCTTC. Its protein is CAAGTGEGGYTF.

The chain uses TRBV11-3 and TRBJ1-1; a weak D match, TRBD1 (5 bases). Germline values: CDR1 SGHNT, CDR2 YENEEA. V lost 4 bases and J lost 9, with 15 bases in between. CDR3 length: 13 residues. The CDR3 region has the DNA TGTGCCAGCAGCTCGGGGCCGGGAGACAAAGCTTTCTTT. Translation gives CASSSGPGDKAFF.

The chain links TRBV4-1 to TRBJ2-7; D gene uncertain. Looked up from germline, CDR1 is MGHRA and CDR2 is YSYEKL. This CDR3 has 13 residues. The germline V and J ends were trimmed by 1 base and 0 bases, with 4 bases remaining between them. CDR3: CASSQANSYEQYF. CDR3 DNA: TGCGCCAGCAGCCAAGCCAACTCCTACGAGCAGTACTTC.

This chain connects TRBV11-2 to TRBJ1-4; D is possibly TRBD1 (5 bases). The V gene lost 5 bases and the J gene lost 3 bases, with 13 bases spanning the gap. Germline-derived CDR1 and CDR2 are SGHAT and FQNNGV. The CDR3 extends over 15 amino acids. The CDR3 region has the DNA TGTGCCAGCAGCCAGGTGGGGGAGTCTAATGAAAAACTGTTTTTT. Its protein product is CASSQVGESNEKLFF.